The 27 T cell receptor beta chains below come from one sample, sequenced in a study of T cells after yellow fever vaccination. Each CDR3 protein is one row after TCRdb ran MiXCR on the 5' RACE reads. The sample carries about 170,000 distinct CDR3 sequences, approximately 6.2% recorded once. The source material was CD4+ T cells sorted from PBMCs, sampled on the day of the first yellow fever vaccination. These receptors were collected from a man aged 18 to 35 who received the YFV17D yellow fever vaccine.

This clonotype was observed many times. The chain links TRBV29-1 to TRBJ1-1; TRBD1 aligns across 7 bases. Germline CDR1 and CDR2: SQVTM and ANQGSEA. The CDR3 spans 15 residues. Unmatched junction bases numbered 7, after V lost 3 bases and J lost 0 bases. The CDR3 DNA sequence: TGCAGCGTTGATTTTCCGGGACAGATGAACACTGAAGCTTTCTTT. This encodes CSVDFPGQMNTEAFF.

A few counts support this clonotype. CDR3 residues: CASEFSGNTIYF. CDR3 in DNA: TGTGCCAGTGAGTTCTCCGGAAACACCATATATTTT. V is TRBV12-3 or TRBV12-4 and J is TRBJ1-3; unclear D gene. V was pared by 9 bases and J by 4 bases, with 10 bases between. The CDR3 is 12 residues long.

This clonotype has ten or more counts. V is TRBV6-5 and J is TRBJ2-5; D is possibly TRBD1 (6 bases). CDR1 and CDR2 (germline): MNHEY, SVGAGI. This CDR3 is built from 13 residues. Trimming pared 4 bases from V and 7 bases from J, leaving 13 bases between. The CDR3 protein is CASSWGHSMTQYF. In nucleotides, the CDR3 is TGTGCCAGCAGTTGGGGGCATTCGATGACCCAGTACTTC.

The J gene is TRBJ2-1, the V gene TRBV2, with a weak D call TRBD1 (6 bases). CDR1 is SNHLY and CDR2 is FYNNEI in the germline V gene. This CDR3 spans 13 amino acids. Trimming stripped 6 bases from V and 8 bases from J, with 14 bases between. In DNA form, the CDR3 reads TGTGCCAGCAGCGCCTACAGGGACGATGAGCAGTTCTTC. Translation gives CASSAYRDDEQFF.

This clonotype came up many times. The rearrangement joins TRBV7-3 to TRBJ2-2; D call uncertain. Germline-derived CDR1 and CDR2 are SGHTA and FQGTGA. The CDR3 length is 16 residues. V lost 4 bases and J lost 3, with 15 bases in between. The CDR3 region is CASSSTLQLDTGELFF. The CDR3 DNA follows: TGTGCCAGCAGCTCCACCCTCCAATTGGACACCGGGGAGCTGTTTTTT. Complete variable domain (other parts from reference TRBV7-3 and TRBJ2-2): GAGVSQTPSNKVTEKGKYVELRCDPISGHTALYWYRQSLGQGPEFLIYFQGTGAADDSGLPNDRFFAVRPEGSVSTLKIQRTERGDSAVYLCASSSTLQLDTGELFFGEGSRLTVL.

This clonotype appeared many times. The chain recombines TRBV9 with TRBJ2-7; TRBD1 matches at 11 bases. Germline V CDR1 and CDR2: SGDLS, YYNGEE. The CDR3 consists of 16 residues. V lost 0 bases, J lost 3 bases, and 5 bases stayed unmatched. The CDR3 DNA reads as TGTGCCAGCAGCGTAGCTGGGGGACAGGGGGACTACGAGCAGTACTTC. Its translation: CASSVAGGQGDYEQYF.

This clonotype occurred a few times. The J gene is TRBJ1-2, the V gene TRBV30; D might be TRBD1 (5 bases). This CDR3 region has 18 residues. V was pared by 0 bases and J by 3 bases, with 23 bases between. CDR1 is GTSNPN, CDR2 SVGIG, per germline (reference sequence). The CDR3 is CAWSVLGEFTRKDYGYTF. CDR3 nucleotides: TGTGCCTGGAGTGTACTGGGGGAATTTACCAGGAAGGACTATGGCTACACCTTC.

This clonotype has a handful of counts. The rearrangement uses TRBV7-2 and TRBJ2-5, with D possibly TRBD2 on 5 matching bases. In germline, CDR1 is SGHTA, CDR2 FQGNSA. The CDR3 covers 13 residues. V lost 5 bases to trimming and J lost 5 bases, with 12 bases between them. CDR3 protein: CASSPAGTETQYF. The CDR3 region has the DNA TGTGCCAGCAGCCCGGCGGGTACGGAGACCCAGTACTTC. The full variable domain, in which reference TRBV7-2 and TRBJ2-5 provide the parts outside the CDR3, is GAGVSQSPSNKVTEKGKDVELRCDPISGHTALYWYRQSLGQGLEFLIYFQGNSAPDKSGLPSDRFSAERTGGSVSTLTIQRTQQEDSAVYLCASSPAGTETQYFGPGTRLLVL.

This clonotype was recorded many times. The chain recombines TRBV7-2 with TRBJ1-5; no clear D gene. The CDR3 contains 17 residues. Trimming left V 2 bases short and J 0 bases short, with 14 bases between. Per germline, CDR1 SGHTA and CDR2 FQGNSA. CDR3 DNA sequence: TGTGCCAGCAGCTTAAACAGTCTCGGCAATAGCAATCAGCCCCAGCATTTT. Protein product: CASSLNSLGNSNQPQHF.

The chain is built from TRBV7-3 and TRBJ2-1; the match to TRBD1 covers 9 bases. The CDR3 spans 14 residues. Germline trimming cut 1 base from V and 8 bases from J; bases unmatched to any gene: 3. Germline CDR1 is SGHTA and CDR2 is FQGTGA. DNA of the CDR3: TGTGCCAGCAGCTTAAACAGGGGGCCTTATGAGCAGTTCTTC. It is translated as CASSLNRGPYEQFF.

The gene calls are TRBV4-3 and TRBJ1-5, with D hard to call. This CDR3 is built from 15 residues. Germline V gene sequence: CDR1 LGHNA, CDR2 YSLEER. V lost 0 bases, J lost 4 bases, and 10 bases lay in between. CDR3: CASSQEIGWNQPQHF. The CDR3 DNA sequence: TGCGCCAGCAGCCAAGAGATCGGCTGGAATCAGCCCCAGCATTTT.

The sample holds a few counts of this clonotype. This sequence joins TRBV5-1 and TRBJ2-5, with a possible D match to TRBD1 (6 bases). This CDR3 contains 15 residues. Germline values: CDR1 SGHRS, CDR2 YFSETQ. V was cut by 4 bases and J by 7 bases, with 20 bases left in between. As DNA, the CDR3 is TGCGCCAGCAGCACCCCAACAGGGTCCGGAGGGACCCAGTACTTC. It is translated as CASSTPTGSGGTQYF.

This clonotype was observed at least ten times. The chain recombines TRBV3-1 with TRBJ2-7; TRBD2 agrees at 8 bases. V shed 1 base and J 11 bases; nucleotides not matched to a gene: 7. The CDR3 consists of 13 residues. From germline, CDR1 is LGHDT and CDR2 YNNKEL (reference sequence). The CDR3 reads CASSQGAGGGKYV. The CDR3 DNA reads TGTGCCAGCAGCCAAGGGGCCGGGGGGGGAAAGTACGTC.

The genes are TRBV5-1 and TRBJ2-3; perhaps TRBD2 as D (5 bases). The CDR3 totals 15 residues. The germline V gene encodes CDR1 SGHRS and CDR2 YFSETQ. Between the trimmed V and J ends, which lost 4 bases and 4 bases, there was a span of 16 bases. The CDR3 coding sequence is TGCGCCAGCAGCCTCCCCCTAGGACTTTCAGATACGCAGTATTTT. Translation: CASSLPLGLSDTQYF.

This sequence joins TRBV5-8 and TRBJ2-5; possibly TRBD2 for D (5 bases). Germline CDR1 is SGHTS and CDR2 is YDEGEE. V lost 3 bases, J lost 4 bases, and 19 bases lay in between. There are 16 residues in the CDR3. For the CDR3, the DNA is TGTGCCAGCAGCTCAGCTTTGGTATCTCGGGGAGAGACCCAGTACTTC. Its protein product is CASSSALVSRGETQYF.

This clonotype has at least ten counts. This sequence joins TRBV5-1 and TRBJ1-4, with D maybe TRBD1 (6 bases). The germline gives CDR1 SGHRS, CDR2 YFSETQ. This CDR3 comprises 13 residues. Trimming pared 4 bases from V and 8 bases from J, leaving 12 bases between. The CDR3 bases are TGCGCCAGCAGCCCTGGACAGAGGGAAAAACTGTTTTTT. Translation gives CASSPGQREKLFF.

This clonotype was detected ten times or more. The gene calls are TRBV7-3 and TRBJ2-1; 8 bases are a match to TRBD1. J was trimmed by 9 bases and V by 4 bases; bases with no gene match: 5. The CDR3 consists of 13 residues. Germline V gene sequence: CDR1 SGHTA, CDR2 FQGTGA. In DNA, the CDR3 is TGTGCCAGCAGCTCGACAGGGGAGGCTGAGCAGTTCTTC. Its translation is CASSSTGEAEQFF.

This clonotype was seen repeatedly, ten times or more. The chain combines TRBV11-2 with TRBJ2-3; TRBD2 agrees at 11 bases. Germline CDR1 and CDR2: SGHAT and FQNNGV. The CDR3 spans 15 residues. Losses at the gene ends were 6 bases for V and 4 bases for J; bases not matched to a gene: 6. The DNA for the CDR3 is TGTGCCAGCAGTTGGACTAGCGGGTTCTCAGATACGCAGTATTTT. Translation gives CASSWTSGFSDTQYF.

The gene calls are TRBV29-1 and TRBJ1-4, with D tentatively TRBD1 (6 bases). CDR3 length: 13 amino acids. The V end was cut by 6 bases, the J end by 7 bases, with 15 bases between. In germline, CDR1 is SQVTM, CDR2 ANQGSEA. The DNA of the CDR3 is TGCAGCGTCCGAAGGACAGCTTCTGAAAAACTGTTTTTT. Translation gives CSVRRTASEKLFF.

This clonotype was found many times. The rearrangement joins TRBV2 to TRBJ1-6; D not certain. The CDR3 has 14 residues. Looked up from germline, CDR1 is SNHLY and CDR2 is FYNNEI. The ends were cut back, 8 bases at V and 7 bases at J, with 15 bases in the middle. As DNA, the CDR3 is TGTGCCAGCCAGGCGGACGAATCCAATTCACCCCTCCACTTT. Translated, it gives CASQADESNSPLHF.

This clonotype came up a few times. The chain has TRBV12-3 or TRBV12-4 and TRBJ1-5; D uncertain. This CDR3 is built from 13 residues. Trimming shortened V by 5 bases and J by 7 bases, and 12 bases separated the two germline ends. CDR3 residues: CASSPSGSQPQHF. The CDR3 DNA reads TGTGCCAGCAGTCCTTCGGGGAGCCAGCCCCAGCATTTT.

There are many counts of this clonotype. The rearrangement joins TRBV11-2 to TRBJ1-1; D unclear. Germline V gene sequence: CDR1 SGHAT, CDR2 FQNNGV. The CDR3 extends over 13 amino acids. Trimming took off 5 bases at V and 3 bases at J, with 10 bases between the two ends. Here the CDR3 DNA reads TGTGCCAGCAGCCGCCTTCCGGACACTGAAGCTTTCTTT. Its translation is CASSRLPDTEAFF.

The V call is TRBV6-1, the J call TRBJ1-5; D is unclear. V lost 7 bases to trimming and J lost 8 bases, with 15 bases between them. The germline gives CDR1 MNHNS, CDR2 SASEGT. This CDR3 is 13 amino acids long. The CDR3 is CASNPRPGKPQHF. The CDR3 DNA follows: TGTGCCAGCAATCCGAGACCGGGGAAGCCCCAGCATTTT.

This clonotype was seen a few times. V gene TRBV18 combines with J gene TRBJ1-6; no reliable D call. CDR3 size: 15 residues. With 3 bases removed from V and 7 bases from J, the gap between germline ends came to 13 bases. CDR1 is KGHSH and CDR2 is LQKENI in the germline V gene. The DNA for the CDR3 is TGTGCCAGCTCACCTAATCCCCCGCGGAATTCACCCCTCCACTTT. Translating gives CASSPNPPRNSPLHF.

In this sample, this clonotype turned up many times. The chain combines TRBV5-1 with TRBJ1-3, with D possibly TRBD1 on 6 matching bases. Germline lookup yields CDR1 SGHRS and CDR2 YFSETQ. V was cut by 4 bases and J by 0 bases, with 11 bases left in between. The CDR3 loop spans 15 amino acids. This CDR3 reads CASSKGQPSGNTIYF. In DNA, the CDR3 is TGCGCCAGCAGCAAAGGACAGCCCTCTGGAAACACCATATATTTT.

The CDR3 here is CSAPSMNTGELFF. The DNA of the CDR3 is TGCAGTGCCCCGTCGATGAACACCGGGGAGCTGTTTTTT. This chain links TRBV20-1 with TRBJ2-2; D uncertain. CDR1 and CDR2 from the germline V gene are DFQATT and SNEGSKA (reference sequence). CDR3 length: 13 residues. The V end was cut by 6 bases, the J end by 1 base, with 9 bases between.

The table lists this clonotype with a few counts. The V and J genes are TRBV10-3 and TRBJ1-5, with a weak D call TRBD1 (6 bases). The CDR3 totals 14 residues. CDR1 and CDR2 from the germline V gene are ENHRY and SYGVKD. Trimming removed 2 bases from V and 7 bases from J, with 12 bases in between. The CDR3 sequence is CAISERQGNQPQHF. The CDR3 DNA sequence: TGTGCCATCAGTGAGCGGCAGGGGAACCAGCCCCAGCATTTT.